This record looks at one T cell receptor beta chain sequence and its context. Its antigen is not identified. The data originate from a study of Graves' ophthalmopathy and Graves' hyperthyroidism. Study as a whole: Researchers obtained peripheral blood at initial diagnosis, before any treatment had begun. General observations from the study: Most thyroid-expanded clonotypes exceeding 0.001 frequency were also found in blood.

CDR1 is MGHRA, CDR2 YSYEKL, per germline. The CDR3 extends over 14 amino acids. Trimming took 4 bases from V and 3 from J, leaving 9 bases between them. From RNA, the CDR3 regions of TCR beta chains were amplified and sequenced. Second-round multiplex PCR came after first-round RT-PCR with HTBI primers. TCRdb itself ran the multiplex PCR reads through MiXCR, one entry per CDR3 protein. Of about 240,000 distinct CDR3 sequences in the sample, around 42% were seen once. For donors with ophthalmopathy, the disease showed moderate-to-severe activity, reached CAS ≥3 and NOSPECS ≥4, and had lasted under 3 months. The study excluded patients with other autoimmune diseases, uncontrolled infections, pregnancy or lactation.

This clonotype was obtained from an adult man with Graves' ophthalmopathy. Input material: peripheral blood. The chain links TRBV4-1 to TRBJ2-2; D is undetermined. The CDR3 bases are TGCGCCAGCAGCCCCTCGGCGGACACCGGGGAGCTGTTTTTT. Its protein is CASSPSADTGELFF.